This is a list of T cell receptor beta chains from one sample in a study of a mutant IDH1 vaccine in newly diagnosed glioma. No antigen has been assigned to these receptors. The assay was immunoSEQ multiplex PCR, and TCRdb's table has in-frame clones only and misses some. This table holds tens of thousands of clones, roughly four fifths found once. The material was PBMCs, obtained from a glioma patient whose treatment included an IDH1 peptide vaccine. These receptors all stem from a man aged 25-40 years with glioma. Both conserved end residues are part of each CDR3. Fields, in order: V gene, CDR3 length, clone size, J gene, D gene, CDR3 protein, CDR3 DNA. D genes are given only for firm matches. The listing skips clone size in some rows; elsewhere it reads once, few, many or a size class.

v_call: TRBV6-1; cdr3_length: 15; clone_size: once; j_call: TRBJ2-7; d_call: -; cdr3_aa: CASSEAGQRIYEQYF; cdr3_nt: TGTGCCAGCAGTGAAGCCGGCCAGAGGATCTACGAGCAGTACTTC
v_call: TRBV2; cdr3_length: 16; clone_size: -; j_call: TRBJ2-1; d_call: TRBD2; cdr3_aa: CASRRLAQLKGNEQFF; cdr3_nt: TGTGCCAGCAGGAGACTAGCCCAGCTCAAGGGGAATGAGCAGTTCTTC
v_call: TRBV28; cdr3_length: 16; clone_size: -; j_call: TRBJ2-4; d_call: TRBD1; cdr3_aa: CASSLYGQGGYVIQYF; cdr3_nt: TGTGCCAGCAGTCTTTATGGACAGGGGGGTTATGTCATTCAGTACTTC
v_call: TRBV2; cdr3_length: 16; clone_size: once; j_call: TRBJ2-6; d_call: -; cdr3_aa: CASSVEGVAGANVLTF; cdr3_nt: TGTGCCAGCAGTGTAGAAGGGGTGGCTGGGGCCAACGTCCTGACTTTC
v_call: TRBV21-1; cdr3_length: 17; clone_size: -; j_call: TRBJ2-7; d_call: -; cdr3_aa: CASSKGGCGGFPYEQYF; cdr3_nt: TGTGCCAGCAGCAAAGGGGGGTGCGGGGGTTTCCCCTACGAGCAGTACTTC
v_call: TRBV5-1; cdr3_length: 13; clone_size: -; j_call: TRBJ1-4; d_call: -; cdr3_aa: CASRDLQSEKLFF; cdr3_nt: TGCGCCAGCCGGGACCTTCAGAGTGAAAAACTGTTTTTT
v_call: TRBV20-1; cdr3_length: 10; clone_size: -; j_call: TRBJ1-2; d_call: -; cdr3_aa: CSAKSYGYTF; cdr3_nt: TGCAGTGCTAAGAGCTATGGCTACACCTTC
v_call: TRBV6-6; cdr3_length: 14; clone_size: -; j_call: TRBJ2-5; d_call: -; cdr3_aa: CASSRQVPFETQYF; cdr3_nt: TGTGCCAGCAGTAGACAGGTCCCCTTCGAGACCCAGTACTTC
v_call: TRBV9; cdr3_length: 17; clone_size: -; j_call: TRBJ1-3; d_call: TRBD1; cdr3_aa: CASTKTGTVNTGNTIYF; cdr3_nt: TGTGCCAGCACGAAGACCGGGACAGTGAATACTGGAAACACCATATATTTT
v_call: TRBV5-1; cdr3_length: 16; clone_size: -; j_call: TRBJ2-2; d_call: -; cdr3_aa: CASSLIGGDDAGELFF; cdr3_nt: TGCGCCAGCAGCTTAATCGGGGGCGATGACGCCGGGGAGCTGTTTTTT
v_call: TRBV11-3; cdr3_length: 15; clone_size: -; j_call: TRBJ2-3; d_call: -; cdr3_aa: CASSPGWDDTDTQYF; cdr3_nt: TGTGCCAGCAGCCCTGGATGGGATGACACAGATACGCAGTATTTT
v_call: TRBV5-4; cdr3_length: 16; clone_size: -; j_call: TRBJ2-7; d_call: TRBD2; cdr3_aa: CASSLGIAGGPYEQYF; cdr3_nt: TGTGCCAGCAGCTTGGGAATAGCGGGGGGGCCCTACGAGCAGTACTTC
v_call: TRBV5-6; cdr3_length: 11; clone_size: few; j_call: TRBJ1-1; d_call: -; cdr3_aa: CASSLRTEAFF; cdr3_nt: TGTGCCAGCAGCTTGAGGACTGAAGCTTTCTTT
v_call: TRBV19; cdr3_length: 15; clone_size: -; j_call: TRBJ2-2; d_call: -; cdr3_aa: CASSIKGKNTGELFF; cdr3_nt: TGTGCCAGTAGTATAAAAGGCAAGAACACCGGGGAGCTGTTTTTT
v_call: TRBV5-5; cdr3_length: 14; clone_size: -; j_call: TRBJ1-3; d_call: -; cdr3_aa: CASSFEGFGNTIYF; cdr3_nt: TGTGCCAGCAGCTTTGAAGGGTTCGGAAACACCATATATTTT
v_call: TRBV5-5; cdr3_length: 12; clone_size: once; j_call: TRBJ2-7; d_call: TRBD1; cdr3_aa: CASSLRQGQQYF; cdr3_nt: TGTGCCAGCAGCTTGAGACAGGGACAGCAGTACTTC
v_call: TRBV6-1; cdr3_length: 15; clone_size: -; j_call: TRBJ1-5; d_call: -; cdr3_aa: CASSKTGGPGQPQHF; cdr3_nt: TGTGCCAGCAGTAAAACTGGGGGTCCCGGTCAGCCCCAGCATTTT
v_call: TRBV9; cdr3_length: 14; clone_size: -; j_call: TRBJ2-1; d_call: -; cdr3_aa: CASSTRTNYNEQFF; cdr3_nt: TGTGCCAGCAGCACCCGGACAAACTACAATGAGCAGTTCTTC
v_call: TRBV7-2; cdr3_length: 12; clone_size: few; j_call: TRBJ1-1; d_call: -; cdr3_aa: CASSSPLIQSFF; cdr3_nt: TGTGCCAGCAGCTCCCCCCTCATTCAATCTTTCTTT
v_call: TRBV27; cdr3_length: 16; clone_size: -; j_call: TRBJ1-2; d_call: TRBD1; cdr3_aa: CASSLSRGQGFYGYTF; cdr3_nt: TGTGCCAGCAGTTTATCGAGGGGACAGGGTTTTTATGGCTACACCTTC
v_call: TRBV14; cdr3_length: 13; clone_size: -; j_call: TRBJ2-1; d_call: -; cdr3_aa: CASSLTITNEQFF; cdr3_nt: TGTGCCAGCAGCCTAACTATTACAAATGAGCAGTTCTTC
v_call: TRBV9; cdr3_length: 15; clone_size: -; j_call: TRBJ2-1; d_call: TRBD1; cdr3_aa: CASSADRVTYNEQFF; cdr3_nt: TGTGCCAGCAGCGCGGACAGGGTAACCTACAATGAGCAGTTCTTC
v_call: TRBV7-8; cdr3_length: 16; clone_size: -; j_call: TRBJ1-5; d_call: -; cdr3_aa: CASSDGFAGSNQPQHF; cdr3_nt: TGTGCCAGCAGCGACGGGTTCGCGGGCTCCAATCAGCCCCAGCATTTT
v_call: TRBV7-2; cdr3_length: 18; clone_size: -; j_call: TRBJ1-3; d_call: -; cdr3_aa: CASSLAITDGFSGNTIYF; cdr3_nt: TGTGCCAGCAGCTTAGCCATCACGGACGGATTCTCTGGAAACACCATATATTTT
v_call: TRBV6-5; cdr3_length: 15; clone_size: -; j_call: TRBJ2-2; d_call: -; cdr3_aa: CASRRGQANTGELFF; cdr3_nt: TGTGCCAGCCGGAGAGGGCAGGCGAACACCGGGGAGCTGTTTTTT
v_call: TRBV7-8; cdr3_length: 16; clone_size: -; j_call: TRBJ2-7; d_call: TRBD1; cdr3_aa: CASSKHSGTGNYEQYF; cdr3_nt: TGTGCCAGCAGCAAACACTCCGGGACAGGGAACTACGAGCAGTACTTC
v_call: TRBV11-2; cdr3_length: 14; clone_size: -; j_call: TRBJ2-3; d_call: -; cdr3_aa: CASSLDQRSDTQYF; cdr3_nt: TGTGCCAGCAGCTTAGATCAAAGGTCGGATACGCAGTATTTT
v_call: TRBV7-9; cdr3_length: 14; clone_size: -; j_call: TRBJ1-2; d_call: -; cdr3_aa: CASSPGWTNYGYTF; cdr3_nt: TGTGCCAGCAGTCCTGGTTGGACGAACTATGGCTACACCTTC
v_call: TRBV9; cdr3_length: 13; clone_size: once; j_call: TRBJ1-1; d_call: -; cdr3_aa: CASSLAEGIEAFF; cdr3_nt: TGTGCCAGCAGCCTAGCGGAGGGAATTGAAGCTTTCTTT